By its share, the clone carrying this T cell receptor (beta chain) is medium-sized (0.01 to 0.1%). No antigen is known for it. This sample was included in a study of OX40 agonist ivuxolimab in advanced cancers. Study observations and caveats: Expanded clones were, on average, more numerous in CD8+ T cells than in CD4+. Doses of 0.1 to 3.0 mg/kg were accompanied by clonal expansion of CD4+ and CD8+ blood T cells by week 6.

V was pared by 6 bases and J by 5 bases, with 9 bases of the junction left unmatched. The CDR3 is 14 residues long. Germline values: CDR1 SQVTM, CDR2 ANQGSEA. TCRdb's table, derived via immunoSEQ multiplex PCR, lists solely in-frame clones and lacks some. Here the sample spans tens of thousands of clones, over 80% being singletons. This material consisted of CD4+ or CD8+ T cells sorted from blood, taken in a trial of the OX40 agonist ivuxolimab. The sequence was collected from an adult with an advanced solid tumor such as melanoma, head and neck, liver or kidney cancer. The chain recombines TRBV29-1 with TRBJ1-1; 10 nucleotides agree with TRBD1. The CDR3 DNA is TGCAGCGTCCGGACAGGGGGTAGGTCGACTGAAGCTTTCTTT. Protein sequence: CSVRTGGRSTEAFF.